These T cell receptor beta chains were read from a single sample in a study of blood T cells in healthy people across ages. TCRdb re-called the 5' RACE reads with MiXCR, one entry per CDR3 protein. The sample includes around 1.5 million distinct CDR3 sequences, about 32% of them seen just once. The sequencing input was blood. The source of these receptors is a woman in her twenties or thirties in good health. The CDR3 runs from the conserved cysteine through the conserved F or W. D genes are given only for firm matches. Not all rows give a size; the values are once, few, many and, for expanded clones, a class.

size: -
V: TRBV11-2
D: -
J: TRBJ2-7
length: 15
CDR3: CASSSYQGKTYEQYF
DNA: TGTGCCAGCAGCTCGTATCAGGGAAAAACCTACGAGCAGTACTTC

size: once
V: TRBV27
D: -
J: TRBJ2-7
length: 15
CDR3: CASKFGSLAYNEQYF
DNA: TGTGCCAGCAAGTTTGGCTCACTTGCCTACAATGAGCAGTACTTC

size: many
V: TRBV28
D: -
J: TRBJ2-7
length: 14
CDR3: CASREVKGSYEQYF
DNA: TGTGCCAGCCGGGAAGTGAAGGGCTCCTACGAGCAGTACTTC

size: -
V: TRBV3-1
D: TRBD2
J: TRBJ2-1
length: 21
CDR3: CASSQGFRGTSGRSSYNEQFF
DNA: TGTGCCAGTAGCCAAGGATTCAGGGGGACTAGCGGGAGAAGCTCCTACAATGAGCAGTTCTTC

size: -
V: TRBV10-3
D: -
J: TRBJ1-4
length: 12
CDR3: CAISEGNEKLFF
DNA: TGTGCCATCAGTGAGGGTAATGAAAAACTGTTTTTT

size: few
V: TRBV13
D: -
J: TRBJ2-7
length: 13
CDR3: CASSSPPGAEQYF
DNA: TGTGCCAGCAGCTCTCCCCCGGGCGCCGAGCAGTACTTC

size: few
V: TRBV6-5
D: TRBD2
J: TRBJ2-7
length: 15
CDR3: CASSPPLAGAHEQYF
DNA: TGTGCCAGCAGTCCTCCGCTAGCGGGAGCCCACGAGCAGTACTTC

size: -
V: TRBV5-1
D: -
J: TRBJ2-5
length: 15
CDR3: CASSLERTGFFEQYF
DNA: TGCGCCAGCAGCTTGGAGAGGACGGGCTTTTTTGAGCAGTACTTC

size: -
V: TRBV4-1
D: TRBD1
J: TRBJ1-5
length: 15
CDR3: CASSQEMDRHQSQHF
DNA: TGCGCCAGCAGCCAAGAAATGGACAGGCATCAGTCCCAGCATTTT

size: -
V: TRBV7-2
D: -
J: TRBJ2-2
length: 16
CDR3: CASSPGRGRGDGELFF
DNA: TGTGCCAGCAGCCCCGGACGGGGAAGGGGTGACGGGGAGCTGTTTTTT

size: many
V: TRBV15
D: -
J: TRBJ2-5
length: 16
CDR3: CATSREQTVTQETQYF
DNA: TGTGCCACCAGCAGAGAGCAAACTGTTACTCAAGAGACCCAGTACTTC

size: -
V: TRBV18
D: -
J: TRBJ1-4
length: 17
CDR3: CASSPLQADATNEKLFF
DNA: TGTGCCAGCTCACCTCTACAGGCTGACGCCACTAATGAAAAACTGTTTTTT

size: -
V: TRBV28
D: -
J: TRBJ1-1
length: 12
CDR3: CAGGGPRREAFF
DNA: TGTGCCGGCGGGGGCCCGCGACGGGAAGCTTTCTTT

size: -
V: TRBV29-1
D: -
J: TRBJ1-1
length: 14
CDR3: CSVAPPYSGTEAFF
DNA: TGCAGCGTTGCCCCCCCCTACAGTGGGACTGAAGCTTTCTTT

size: few
V: TRBV7-9
D: -
J: TRBJ1-1
length: 14
CDR3: CASSLEEGHTEAFF
DNA: TGTGCCAGCAGCTTAGAAGAGGGCCACACTGAAGCTTTCTTT

size: -
V: TRBV3-1
D: -
J: TRBJ1-2
length: 12
CDR3: CASSQSREGYTF
DNA: TGTGCCAGCAGCCAAAGTCGGGAAGGCTACACCTTC

size: -
V: TRBV7-8
D: TRBD1
J: TRBJ2-5
length: 14
CDR3: CASSPHGQEETQYF
DNA: TGTGCCAGCAGTCCCCACGGACAGGAAGAGACCCAGTACTTC

size: -
V: TRBV20-1
D: TRBD1
J: TRBJ2-2
length: 13
CDR3: CSAMGQADGELFF
DNA: TGCAGTGCTATGGGACAGGCGGACGGGGAGCTGTTTTTT

size: -
V: TRBV28
D: -
J: TRBJ1-5
length: 14
CDR3: CASSLGQSNRPQHF
DNA: TGTGCCAGCAGTTTAGGACAGAGCAATCGGCCCCAGCATTTT

size: -
V: TRBV7-9
D: -
J: TRBJ1-1
length: 16
CDR3: CASSSNNLPRITEAFF
DNA: TGTGCCAGCAGCTCCAACAATCTCCCACGTATAACTGAAGCTTTCTTT

size: -
V: TRBV19
D: TRBD1
J: TRBJ2-2
length: 16
CDR3: CASSIPDRGGAGELFF
DNA: TGTGCCAGTAGTATCCCGGACAGGGGAGGCGCCGGGGAGCTGTTTTTT

size: -
V: TRBV5-1
D: TRBD1
J: TRBJ1-2
length: 14
CDR3: CASSVTGADYGYTF
DNA: TGCGCCAGCAGCGTAACAGGGGCTGACTATGGCTACACCTTC

size: -
V: TRBV15
D: -
J: TRBJ2-1
length: 16
CDR3: CATSRTEGRFANEQFF
DNA: TGTGCCACCAGCAGGACCGAGGGGAGATTCGCCAATGAGCAGTTCTTC

size: few
V: TRBV3-1
D: TRBD1
J: TRBJ2-7
length: 15
CDR3: CASSQEFRGRYEQYF
DNA: TGTGCCAGCAGCCAAGAGTTCAGGGGGCGCTACGAGCAGTACTTC

size: -
V: TRBV13
D: TRBD1
J: TRBJ2-4
length: 14
CDR3: CASSPRTGGDIQYF
DNA: TGTGCCAGCAGCCCTCGGACAGGGGGGGACATTCAGTACTTC

size: -
V: TRBV20-1
D: -
J: TRBJ2-1
length: 15
CDR3: CSASGSISSYNEQFF
DNA: TGCAGTGCGAGCGGGTCTATTAGCTCCTACAATGAGCAGTTCTTC

size: few
V: TRBV6-5
D: -
J: TRBJ1-1
length: 14
CDR3: CASSYSGFDTEAFF
DNA: TGTGCCAGCAGTTACTCAGGGTTCGATACTGAAGCTTTCTTT

size: -
V: TRBV19
D: -
J: TRBJ2-7
length: 16
CDR3: CASSIDPQGNSYEQYF
DNA: TGTGCCAGTAGTATAGACCCGCAGGGGAACTCCTACGAGCAGTACTTC

size: -
V: TRBV4-1
D: -
J: TRBJ1-6
length: 14
CDR3: CASSQVMGSSPLHF
DNA: TGCGCCAGCAGCCAAGTGATGGGTTCTTCACCCCTCCACTTT

size: -
V: TRBV6-1
D: -
J: TRBJ2-7
length: 13
CDR3: CASRLRDSYEQYF
DNA: TGTGCCAGCAGGCTGCGGGACTCCTACGAGCAGTACTTC

size: few
V: TRBV15
D: TRBD1
J: TRBJ1-1
length: 15
CDR3: CATSRTGTGVTEAFF
DNA: TGTGCCACCAGCAGAACCGGGACAGGGGTCACTGAAGCTTTCTTT

size: -
V: TRBV4-1
D: TRBD1
J: TRBJ1-2
length: 15
CDR3: CASSQSQGQGYGYTF
DNA: TGCGCCAGCAGCCAATCCCAGGGACAGGGTTATGGCTACACCTTC

size: few
V: TRBV6-2/TRBV6-3
D: -
J: TRBJ2-1
length: 18
CDR3: CASSSSGLAGARYNEQFF
DNA: -

size: -
V: TRBV20-1
D: -
J: TRBJ2-7
length: 13
CDR3: CSVKQGGPYEQYF
DNA: TGCAGTGTTAAACAGGGTGGTCCCTACGAGCAGTACTTC

size: -
V: TRBV30
D: -
J: TRBJ2-7
length: 14
CDR3: CAWTLARGYNEQYF
DNA: TGTGCCTGGACCCTAGCGAGGGGATACAATGAGCAGTACTTC

size: few
V: TRBV4-1
D: -
J: TRBJ1-1
length: 15
CDR3: CASSQESGGLSEAFF
DNA: TGCGCCAGCAGCCAAGAATCCGGGGGACTATCTGAAGCTTTCTTT

size: -
V: TRBV5-1
D: -
J: TRBJ2-1
length: 15
CDR3: CASSLGGGAGNEQFF
DNA: TGCGCCAGCAGCTTAGGAGGGGGGGCCGGCAATGAGCAGTTCTTC

size: -
V: TRBV6-5
D: -
J: TRBJ2-3
length: 14
CDR3: CASSFTWPRDTQYF
DNA: TGTGCCAGCAGTTTTACGTGGCCCAGAGATACGCAGTATTTT

size: few
V: TRBV18
D: TRBD2
J: TRBJ2-1
length: 16
CDR3: CASSPLPGLAGDEQFF
DNA: TGTGCCAGCTCACCACTTCCGGGACTAGCGGGAGATGAGCAGTTCTTC

size: -
V: TRBV7-9
D: -
J: TRBJ1-5
length: 14
CDR3: CASSQSTTDQPQHF
DNA: TGTGCCAGCAGCCAATCTACAACGGATCAGCCCCAGCATTTT

size: once
V: TRBV7-2
D: -
J: TRBJ2-3
length: 14
CDR3: CASSLSYRTDTQYF
DNA: TGTGCCAGCAGCTTATCCTACCGCACAGATACGCAGTATTTT

size: few
V: TRBV20-1
D: -
J: TRBJ1-2
length: 15
CDR3: CSASRQTSSNYGYTF
DNA: TGCAGTGCTAGCCGACAGACAAGTTCTAACTATGGCTACACCTTC

size: -
V: TRBV3-1
D: -
J: TRBJ1-1
length: 13
CDR3: CASSPLLNTEAFF
DNA: TGTGCCAGCAGCCCGTTATTGAACACTGAAGCTTTCTTT

size: few
V: TRBV5-1
D: -
J: TRBJ2-1
length: 17
CDR3: CASSLNLRAYVHNEQFF
DNA: TGCGCCAGCAGCTTGAACTTACGAGCGTACGTCCACAATGAGCAGTTCTTC

size: -
V: TRBV12-5
D: TRBD1
J: TRBJ2-5
length: 15
CDR3: CAGGLGTGAEETQYF
DNA: TGTGCTGGTGGTTTAGGGACAGGGGCTGAAGAGACCCAGTACTTC

size: -
V: TRBV10-3
D: TRBD1
J: TRBJ2-5
length: 15
CDR3: CAISETGGAAETQYF
DNA: TGTGCCATCAGTGAGACAGGGGGCGCGGCAGAGACCCAGTACTTC

size: few
V: TRBV24-1
D: -
J: TRBJ1-1
length: 13
CDR3: CATSDLTGTEAFF
DNA: TGTGCCACCAGTGATTTGACGGGAACTGAAGCTTTCTTT

size: few
V: TRBV18
D: -
J: TRBJ2-3
length: 15
CDR3: CASSTSKGVTDTQYF
DNA: TGTGCCAGCTCAACTAGCAAGGGGGTCACAGATACGCAGTATTTT

size: -
V: TRBV3-1
D: TRBD2
J: TRBJ2-5
length: 14
CDR3: CASSHGDYRGTQYF
DNA: TGTGCCAGCAGCCATGGGGACTACAGAGGTACCCAGTACTTC

size: -
V: TRBV27
D: TRBD2
J: TRBJ2-3
length: 16
CDR3: CASSPTRRLASDTQYF
DNA: TGTGCCAGCAGTCCGACCCGCCGACTAGCGTCAGATACGCAGTATTTT

size: -
V: TRBV20-1
D: TRBD2
J: TRBJ2-7
length: 15
CDR3: CSARETSWRGNEQYF
DNA: TGCAGTGCTAGAGAGACTAGCTGGCGGGGTAACGAGCAGTACTTC

size: many
V: TRBV4-1
D: -
J: TRBJ1-2
length: 14
CDR3: CASSQVNSNYGYTF
DNA: TGCGCCAGCAGCCAAGTTAACTCCAACTATGGCTACACCTTC

size: once
V: TRBV6-6
D: -
J: TRBJ2-1
length: 15
CDR3: CASRYTGQGINGQFF
DNA: TGTGCCAGCAGGTACACAGGGCAGGGGATAAATGGGCAGTTCTTC